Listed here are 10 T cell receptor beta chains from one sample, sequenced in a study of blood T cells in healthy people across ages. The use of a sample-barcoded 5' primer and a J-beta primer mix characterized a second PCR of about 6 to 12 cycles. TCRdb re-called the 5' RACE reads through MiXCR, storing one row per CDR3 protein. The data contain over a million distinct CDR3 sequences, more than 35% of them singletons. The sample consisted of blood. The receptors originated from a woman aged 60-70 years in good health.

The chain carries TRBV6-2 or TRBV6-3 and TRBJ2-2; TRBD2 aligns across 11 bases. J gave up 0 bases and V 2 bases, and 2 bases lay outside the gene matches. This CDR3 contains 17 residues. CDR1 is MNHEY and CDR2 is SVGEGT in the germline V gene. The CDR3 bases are TGTGCCAGCAGTTACCTAGCGGGAGGACCGAACACCGGGGAGCTGTTTTTT. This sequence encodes CASSYLAGGPNTGELFF.

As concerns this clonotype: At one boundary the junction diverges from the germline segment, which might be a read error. In DNA, the CDR3 is TGTGCCAGCAGTCTCAGCGGGAGCTCCTACAATGGGCAGTTCTTC. Protein product: CASSLSGSSYNGQFF. This chain joins TRBV5-8 and TRBJ2-1; TRBD2 matches at 8 bases. CDR1 and CDR2 (germline): SGHTS, YDEGEE. The CDR3 length is 15 residues.

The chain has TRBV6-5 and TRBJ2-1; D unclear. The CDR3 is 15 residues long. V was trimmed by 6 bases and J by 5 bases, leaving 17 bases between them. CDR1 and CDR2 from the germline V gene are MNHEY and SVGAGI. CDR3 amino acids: CASRLGRRGHNEQFF. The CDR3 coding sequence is TGTGCCAGCAGGCTCGGACGGAGAGGCCACAATGAGCAGTTCTTC.

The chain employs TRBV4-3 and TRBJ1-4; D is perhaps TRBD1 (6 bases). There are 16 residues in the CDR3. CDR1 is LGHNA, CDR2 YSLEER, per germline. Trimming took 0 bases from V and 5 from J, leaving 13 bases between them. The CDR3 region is CASSQDGTGSNEKLFF. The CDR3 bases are TGCGCCAGCAGCCAAGATGGTACAGGGAGCAATGAAAAACTGTTTTTT.

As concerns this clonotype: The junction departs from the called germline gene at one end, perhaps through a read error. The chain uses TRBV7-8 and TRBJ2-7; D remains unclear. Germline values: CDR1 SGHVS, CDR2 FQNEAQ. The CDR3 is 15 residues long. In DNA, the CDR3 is TGTGCCAGCAGTTTAGAGGTCGCAGTAGCCTACGAGCAGTACTTC. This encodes CASSLEVAVAYEQYF.

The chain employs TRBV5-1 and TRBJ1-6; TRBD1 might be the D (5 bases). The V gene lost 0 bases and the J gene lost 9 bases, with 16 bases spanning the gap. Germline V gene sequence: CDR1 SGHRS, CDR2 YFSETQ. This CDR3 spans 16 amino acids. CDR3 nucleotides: TGCGCCAGCAGCTTGGAGCTGGGAGGCGGGGGTTCACCCCTCCACTTT. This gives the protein CASSLELGGGGSPLHF.

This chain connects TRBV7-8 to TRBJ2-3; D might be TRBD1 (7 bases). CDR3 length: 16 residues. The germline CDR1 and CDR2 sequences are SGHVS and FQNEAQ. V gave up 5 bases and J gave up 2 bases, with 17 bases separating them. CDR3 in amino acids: CASSLSRGDFTDTQYF. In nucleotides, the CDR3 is TGTGCCAGCAGCCTGAGCAGGGGGGATTTCACAGATACGCAGTATTTT.

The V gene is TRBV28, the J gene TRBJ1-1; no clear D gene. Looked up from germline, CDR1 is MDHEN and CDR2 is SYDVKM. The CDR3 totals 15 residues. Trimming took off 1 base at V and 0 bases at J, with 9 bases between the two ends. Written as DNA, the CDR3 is TGTGCCAGCAGTTTATATGGGGAGGTGAACACTGAAGCTTTCTTT. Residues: CASSLYGEVNTEAFF.

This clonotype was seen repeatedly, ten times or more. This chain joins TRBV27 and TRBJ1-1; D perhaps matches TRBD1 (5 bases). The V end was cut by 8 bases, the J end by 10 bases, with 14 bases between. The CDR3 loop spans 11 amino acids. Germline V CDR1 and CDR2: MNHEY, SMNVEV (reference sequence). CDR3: CASGEGCRAFF. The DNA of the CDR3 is TGTGCCAGCGGAGAGGGGTGTAGAGCTTTCTTT.

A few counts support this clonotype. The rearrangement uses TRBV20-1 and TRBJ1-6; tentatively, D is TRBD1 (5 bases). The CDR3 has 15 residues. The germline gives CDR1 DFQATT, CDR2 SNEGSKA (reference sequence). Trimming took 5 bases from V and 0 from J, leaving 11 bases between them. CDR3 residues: CSAPPGSSYNSPLHF. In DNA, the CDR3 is TGCAGTGCTCCCCCAGGGAGCTCCTATAATTCACCCCTCCACTTT.